One T cell receptor (beta chain) is described in this entry. What it binds is unknown. The sample is drawn from a study of T-cell memory formation after mild COVID-19. This CDR3 is 16 amino acids long. Deletions cut 1 base from V and 5 bases from J, with 12 bases between. Germline V gives CDR1 MNHNY, CDR2 SVGAGI (reference sequence). Study-wide results and caveats: Memory from before infection featured some responding clones, which suggests cross-reactive memory joined. CD4/CD8 balance characterized clones contracting day 15 to 85, and CD4+ skew characterized later expanders.

TCRdb re-derived calls from the 5' RACE reads in MiXCR, one entry per CDR3 protein. The sample carries roughly 400,000 distinct CDR3 sequences, about 15% recorded once. The rearrangement joins TRBV6-6 to TRBJ1-6; TRBD1 is a possible D gene (5 bases). The TCR sequence derives from a man between 18 and 35 years old who had mild COVID-19 (a few samples of this study predate the infection). Cell type and time point are not known. The sample was PBMCs or a T cell subset sorted from them (not recorded which). In nucleotides, the CDR3 is TGTGCCAGCAGTTACTTATTCGGGGGGAATAATTCACCCCTCCACTTT. This sequence encodes CASSYLFGGNNSPLHF.